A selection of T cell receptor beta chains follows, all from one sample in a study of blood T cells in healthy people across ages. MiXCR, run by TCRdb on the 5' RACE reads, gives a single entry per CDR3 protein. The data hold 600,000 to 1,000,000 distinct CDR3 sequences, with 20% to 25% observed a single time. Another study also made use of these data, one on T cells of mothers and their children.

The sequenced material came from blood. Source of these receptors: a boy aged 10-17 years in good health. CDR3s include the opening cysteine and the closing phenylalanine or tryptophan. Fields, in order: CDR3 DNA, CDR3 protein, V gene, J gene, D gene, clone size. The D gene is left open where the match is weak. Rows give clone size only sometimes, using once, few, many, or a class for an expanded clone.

DNA: TGTGCCAGCAGCGCTATGCAGGGGGCCGGTGGCTACACCTTC; CDR3: CASSAMQGAGGYTF; V: TRBV7-3; J: TRBJ1-2; D: TRBD1; size: few
DNA: TGTGCCAGCAGCTTAGCTGGGTCGTTTAGCCTGTTTTTT; CDR3: CASSLAGSFSLFF; V: TRBV7-2; J: TRBJ1-4; D: NA; size: few
DNA: TGTGCCAGCAGAAAGAGGGGGCAAGAGACCCAGTACTTC; CDR3: CASRKRGQETQYF; V: TRBV12-3/TRBV12-4; J: TRBJ2-5; D: NA; size: few
DNA: TGTGCCAGCAGTTTATCCAGACGGCATCCCGCTAGCACAGATACGCAGTATTTT; CDR3: CASSLSRRHPASTDTQYF; V: TRBV27; J: TRBJ2-3; D: NA; size: NA
DNA: TGCAAGATTGGGGACAGCTATGGCTACACCTTC; CDR3: CKIGDSYGYTF; V: TRBV29-1; J: TRBJ1-2; D: TRBD1; size: NA
DNA: TGCGCCATCAGTGCGGGGGAACAGATTGAAAAACTGTTTTTT; CDR3: CAISAGEQIEKLFF; V: TRBV10-3; J: TRBJ1-4; D: NA; size: few
DNA: TGTGCCAGCAGCTTAAGTGCAGTTTATGAGCAGTTCTTC; CDR3: CASSLSAVYEQFF; V: TRBV7-9; J: TRBJ2-1; D: NA; size: NA
DNA: TGTGCCAGCAGTTACTGGCAGGGGAATTCACCCCTCCACTTT; CDR3: CASSYWQGNSPLHF; V: TRBV6-2/TRBV6-3; J: TRBJ1-6; D: NA; size: few
DNA: TGTGCCAGCACCCCAGCAGGGTTTAACTATGGCTACACCTTC; CDR3: CASTPAGFNYGYTF; V: TRBV5-6; J: TRBJ1-2; D: NA; size: NA
DNA: TGTGCCAGCAGTTTAGGTACAGGGCCGGTGAGTCAGCCCCAGCATTTT; CDR3: CASSLGTGPVSQPQHF; V: TRBV12-3/TRBV12-4; J: TRBJ1-5; D: NA; size: NA
DNA: TGTGCCAGCAGCCGGGACGTACAACAAGAGACCCAGTACTTC; CDR3: CASSRDVQQETQYF; V: TRBV7-8; J: TRBJ2-5; D: NA; size: NA
DNA: TGTGCCAGCAGCTTATTGGCGGACGGAGAGACCCAGTACTTC; CDR3: CASSLLADGETQYF; V: TRBV7-6; J: TRBJ2-5; D: NA; size: few
DNA: TGTGCCAGCAGTCACTACAGGGGGGGTGACACAGATACGCAGTATTTT; CDR3: CASSHYRGGDTDTQYF; V: TRBV25-1; J: TRBJ2-3; D: NA; size: NA
DNA: TGTGCCAGCAGCTTGGTAGGACAGGGGATGACTGAAGCTTTCTTT; CDR3: CASSLVGQGMTEAFF; V: TRBV5-5; J: TRBJ1-1; D: TRBD1; size: NA
DNA: TGTGCCACCAGTGATGACAGGATAGACCAAGAGACCCAGTACTTC; CDR3: CATSDDRIDQETQYF; V: TRBV24-1; J: TRBJ2-5; D: NA; size: NA
DNA: TGCGCCAGCAGCTCCGGGGGTGGAGGTACCTACGAGCAGTACTTC; CDR3: CASSSGGGGTYEQYF; V: TRBV5-1; J: TRBJ2-7; D: NA; size: few
DNA: TGTGCCAGCAGCATCGACCCCAGCGGGTCCTACGAGCAGCACTTC; CDR3: CASSIDPSGSYEQHF; V: TRBV6-2/TRBV6-3; J: TRBJ2-5; D: NA; size: NA
DNA: TGTGCCAGCAAGTCTGAGCGGGAGGCCGAAGGAACCTACAATGAGCAGTTCTTC; CDR3: CASKSEREAEGTYNEQFF; V: TRBV28; J: TRBJ2-1; D: TRBD2; size: NA
DNA: TGTGCCAGCAGTTACCCGGGGGGTAGCGGGGAAGAGACCCAGTACTTC; CDR3: CASSYPGGSGEETQYF; V: TRBV6-2/TRBV6-3; J: TRBJ2-5; D: TRBD2; size: few
DNA: TGTGCCAGTAGCTATGGAAGGGACTCTAAAGAGACCCAGTACTTC; CDR3: CASSYGRDSKETQYF; V: TRBV19; J: TRBJ2-5; D: NA; size: NA
DNA: TGTGCCAGCAGTTTTGCAGGGACTTATGAAAAACTGTTTTTT; CDR3: CASSFAGTYEKLFF; V: TRBV12-3/TRBV12-4; J: TRBJ1-4; D: NA; size: few
DNA: TGTGCCAGCAGTCACCGACAGGCCAGCTCCTATAATTCACCCCTCCACTTT; CDR3: CASSHRQASSYNSPLHF; V: TRBV6-5; J: TRBJ1-6; D: NA; size: many
DNA: TGTGCCAGCAGTGAATTTAGGGGTCTGAACACTGAAGCTTTCTTT; CDR3: CASSEFRGLNTEAFF; V: TRBV2; J: TRBJ1-1; D: NA; size: few
DNA: TGTGCCAGCAGTTGGGGACGGTACAATGAGCAGTTCTTC; CDR3: CASSWGRYNEQFF; V: TRBV6-6; J: TRBJ2-1; D: NA; size: few
DNA: TGCAGCGTTCTTTCGGTGAAGACTGACTATGGCTACACCTTC; CDR3: CSVLSVKTDYGYTF; V: TRBV29-1; J: TRBJ1-2; D: NA; size: NA
DNA: TGTGCCAGCAGGGTCCTCGGGGGCGATGGCTACACCTTC; CDR3: CASRVLGGDGYTF; V: TRBV7-2; J: TRBJ1-2; D: NA; size: NA
DNA: TGTGCCAGCAGCTTGACCTGGGGCGGCTACACCTTC; CDR3: CASSLTWGGYTF; V: TRBV5-6; J: TRBJ1-2; D: NA; size: NA
DNA: TGTGCCAGCAGCTTAGCGGTTTATCCTGGAGAGAACTATGGCTACACCTTC; CDR3: CASSLAVYPGENYGYTF; V: TRBV7-9; J: TRBJ1-2; D: NA; size: NA
DNA: TGCAGTGCTAGAGAGGAAGCGGGAGGCGACGAGCAGTACTTC; CDR3: CSAREEAGGDEQYF; V: TRBV20-1; J: TRBJ2-7; D: TRBD2; size: once